One sample yielded the 28 T cell receptor beta chains listed below, sequenced in a study of shared clonotypes between healthy human individuals. Profiling relied on immunoSEQ multiplex PCR, and the TCRdb table lists in-frame clones only, not all of them. The sample lists fewer than 850,000 clones, 90% occurring once. Sequenced input: memory CD8+ T cells from PBMCs. Subset of the sample: CD45RO+ cells pooled with CCR7-negative TemRA cells. The receptors originated from a man in his late teens or twenties in good health. Some clones in this sample may be carry-over from other donors' samples.

V is TRBV7-9 and J is TRBJ1-3; D not resolved. CDR1 is SEHNR, CDR2 FQNEAQ, per germline (reference sequence). Trimming shortened V by 5 bases and J by 4 bases, and 12 bases separated the two germline ends. CDR3 length equals 14 residues. CDR3 nucleotide sequence: TGTGCCAGCAGCGGTGGCGGGGTCGGAAACACCATATATTTT. Translating gives CASSGGGVGNTIYF.

The V gene is TRBV2, the J gene TRBJ2-5; weak D call: TRBD1 (5 bases). V gave up 5 bases and J gave up 2 bases, with 12 bases separating them. This CDR3 region has 14 residues. Germline V gene data show CDR1 as SNHLY and CDR2 as FYNNEI. CDR3 sequence (DNA): TGTGCCAGCAGTCCTAGACAGATACAAGAGACCCAGTACTTC. Protein: CASSPRQIQETQYF.

The chain has TRBV25-1 and TRBJ1-1, with a tentative D call TRBD1 (6 bases). Germline values: CDR1 MGHDK, CDR2 SYGVNS. The length of the CDR3 is 15 residues. V lost 5 bases to trimming and J lost 1 base, with 14 bases between them. The CDR3 DNA reads as TGTGCCAGCAGTCCCCGGGGCAGGGGGAACACTGAAGCTTTCTTT. This codes for CASSPRGRGNTEAFF.

The chain carries TRBV27 and TRBJ1-4, with a possible D match to TRBD1 (5 bases). Deletions cut 2 bases from V and 3 bases from J, with 7 bases between. Germline V CDR1 and CDR2: MNHEY, SMNVEV (reference sequence). The CDR3 loop spans 14 amino acids. The CDR3: CASSLGGANEKLFF. Here the CDR3 DNA reads TGTGCCAGCAGTTTAGGGGGAGCTAATGAAAAACTGTTTTTT. Combining the CDR3 with reference TRBV27 and TRBJ1-4 gives the whole variable domain EAQVTQNPRYLITVTGKKLTVTCSQNMNHEYMSWYRQDPGLGLRQIYYSMNVEVTDKGDVPEGYKVSRKEKRNFPLILESPSPNQTSLYFCASSLGGANEKLFFGSGTQLSVL.

This clone was observed once. The chain is built from TRBV6-1 and TRBJ1-2; no firm D call. The CDR3 spans 14 residues. The germline V gene has CDR1 MNHNS and CDR2 SASEGT. V was cut by 4 bases and J by 1 base, with 10 bases left in between. This chain's CDR3 is CASSAGRDNYGYTF. As DNA, the CDR3 is TGTGCCAGCAGTGCTGGGCGGGATAACTATGGCTACACCTTC.

This chain links TRBV30 with TRBJ1-2, with TRBD1 identical over 9 bases. This CDR3 contains 14 residues. Germline CDR1 and CDR2: GTSNPN and SVGIG (reference sequence). The J segment lost 2 bases and the V segment lost 5 bases, leaving 6 bases of the junction unmatched. CDR3 loop: CAWGTGGGNYGYTF. The CDR3 DNA follows: TGTGCCTGGGGCACAGGGGGCGGGAACTATGGCTACACCTTC.

CDR3 DNA: TGTGCCAGCAGGAGCCTTAGCGGCGGGGACGAGCAGTACTTC. This codes for CASRSLSGGDEQYF. The gene calls are TRBV7-9 and TRBJ2-7, with TRBD2 as a possible D gene (6 bases). Trimming took off 6 bases at V and 5 bases at J, with 17 bases between the two ends. Germline lookup yields CDR1 SEHNR and CDR2 FQNEAQ (reference sequence). The CDR3 is made up of 14 amino acids.

The rearrangement joins TRBV5-1 to TRBJ2-7; TRBD2 matches 10 bases. J lost 4 bases, V lost 4 bases, and 11 bases had no gene match. The CDR3 extends over 16 amino acids. The germline gives CDR1 SGHRS, CDR2 YFSETQ. CDR3 bases: TGCGCCAGCAGCCCACATCCAGCGGGAGGGCCGTACGAGCAGTACTTC. This translates into CASSPHPAGGPYEQYF. Using reference TRBV5-1 and TRBJ2-7 for the parts outside the CDR3, the full variable domain is KAGVTQTPRYLIKTRGQQVTLSCSPISGHRSVSWYQQTPGQGLQFLFEYFSETQRNKGNFPGRFSGRQFSNSRSEMNVSTLELGDSALYLCASSPHPAGGPYEQYFGPGTRLTVT.

V is TRBV27 and J is TRBJ2-2; tentative D call: TRBD2 (5 bases). The CDR3 runs to 16 residues. V was trimmed by 1 base and J by 3 bases, leaving 12 bases between them. Germline CDR1 is MNHEY and CDR2 is SMNVEV (reference sequence). This CDR3 is CASSLWVARHTGELFF. The CDR3 bases are TGTGCCAGCAGTTTATGGGTAGCGAGACACACCGGGGAGCTGTTTTTT.

CDR3 region: CASSDRVYNEQFF. CDR3 nucleotides: TGTGCCAGCAGCGACAGGGTTTACAATGAGCAGTTCTTC. The V and J genes are TRBV28 and TRBJ2-1, with TRBD1 matching 7 bases. Germline V gives CDR1 MDHEN, CDR2 SYDVKM. This CDR3 region has 13 residues. V trimming: 6 bases; J trimming: 4 bases; junction bases outside the gene matches: 3.

The chain couples TRBV4-3 to TRBJ2-1, with 10 bases aligning to TRBD2. Germline CDR1 reads LGHNA; CDR2 reads YSLEER. Trimming cost V 1 base and J 7 bases; bases outside gene matches: 10. CDR3 size: 17 residues. The CDR3 here is CASSQVVASGGNNEQFF. CDR3 coding DNA: TGCGCCAGCAGCCAAGTCGTTGCTAGCGGGGGAAATAATGAGCAGTTCTTC.

The chain employs TRBV19 and TRBJ1-1, with unresolved D. V was cut by 0 bases and J by 8 bases, with 19 bases left in between. Germline V CDR1 and CDR2: LNHDA, SQIVND (reference sequence). The length of the CDR3 is 16 residues. The CDR3 bases are TGTGCCAGTAGTATAGATCGAAGCAGCCGGCGGTGGGAAGCTTTCTTT. Protein sequence: CASSIDRSSRRWEAFF.

This clone was counted a single time. The rearrangement uses TRBV19 and TRBJ2-1; TRBD2 matches at 9 bases. CDR3 length: 15 amino acids. Germline-derived CDR1 and CDR2 are LNHDA and SQIVND (reference sequence). J gave up 1 base and V 5 bases, and 3 bases lay outside the gene matches. The CDR3 region has the DNA TGTGCCAGTAGTGATAGCGGGAGTTCCTACAATGAGCAGTTCTTC. The encoded protein is CASSDSGSSYNEQFF.

The genes are TRBV10-3 and TRBJ2-3, with 12 bases matching TRBD2. This CDR3 region has 18 residues. The germline CDR1 and CDR2 sequences are ENHRY and SYGVKD. The J segment lost 0 bases and the V segment lost 8 bases, leaving 12 bases of the junction unmatched. The CDR3 sequence is CAISNRLAGGGSTDTQYF. The CDR3 region has the DNA TGTGCCATCTCGAACCGGCTAGCGGGAGGGGGGAGCACAGATACGCAGTATTTT.

The CDR3 loop is CASSQVLGTYEAQYF. In DNA form, the CDR3 reads TGCGCCAGCAGCCAAGTCCTGGGGACCTATGAGGCCCAGTACTTC. This sequence joins TRBV4-1 and TRBJ2-5; D might be TRBD1 or TRBD2, each matching 5 bases. The CDR3 runs to 15 residues. Germline V gene data show CDR1 as MGHRA and CDR2 as YSYEKL. Trimming pared 1 base from V and 9 bases from J, leaving 18 bases between.

The J gene is TRBJ2-7, the V gene TRBV11-2, with TRBD1 matching 7 bases. CDR3 length: 12 residues. The V gene's germline CDR1 is SGHAT and CDR2 FQNNGV. The V gene end was trimmed by 5 bases and the J gene end by 6 bases; junction bases not matched to a gene: 4. The CDR3 coding sequence is TGTGCCAGCAGCGGCAGGACAGGCGAGCAGTACTTC. Translated, it gives CASSGRTGEQYF.

The chain joins TRBV6-5 to TRBJ2-7; D perhaps matches TRBD2 (5 bases). The CDR3 is 16 residues long. Germline CDR1 is MNHEY and CDR2 is SVGAGI. The V and J ends lost 0 bases and 0 bases respectively, with 12 bases between them. CDR3 DNA sequence: TGTGCCAGCAGTTACTCGATTGGACTGAGCTCCTACGAGCAGTACTTC. Encoded protein: CASSYSIGLSSYEQYF.

This CDR3 is CASSRNEQFF. CDR3 nucleotides: TGTGCCAGCAGCCGCAATGAGCAGTTCTTC. This chain uses TRBV5-5 with TRBJ2-1, with unresolved D. Trimming stripped 4 bases from V and 6 bases from J, with 2 bases between. Germline V gene lookup returns CDR1 SGHKS and CDR2 YYEKEE (reference sequence). This CDR3 comprises 10 residues.

The chain employs TRBV9 and TRBJ2-1; weak D call: TRBD2 (6 bases). This CDR3 spans 14 amino acids. CDR1 SGDLS and CDR2 YYNGEE come from the germline V gene. V was shortened by 4 bases and J by 0 bases, with 8 bases between the two germline ends. This CDR3 reads CASSIAVSYNEQFF. The CDR3, as DNA: TGTGCCAGCAGCATAGCGGTCTCCTACAATGAGCAGTTCTTC.

The V and J genes are TRBV5-1 and TRBJ2-6; maybe TRBD2 (6 bases). From germline, CDR1 is SGHRS and CDR2 YFSETQ. Trimming shortened V by 4 bases and J by 0 bases, and 26 bases separated the two germline ends. The CDR3 has 21 amino acids. CDR3 loop: CASSVSTGRDPEGSGANVLTF. The CDR3, as DNA: TGCGCCAGCAGCGTATCAACTGGACGGGACCCGGAGGGCTCTGGGGCCAACGTCCTGACTTTC.

This clone was observed once. J is TRBJ1-2 and V is TRBV27, with TRBD1 identical over 8 bases. This CDR3 comprises 15 residues. With V trimmed by 0 bases and J by 2 bases, 2 bases remained unmatched. CDR1 and CDR2 from the germline V gene are MNHEY and SMNVEV (reference sequence). Here the CDR3 DNA reads TGTGCCAGCAGTTTATCCCGGACAGGGAACTATGGCTACACCTTC. It yields the protein CASSLSRTGNYGYTF.

The chain combines TRBV10-3 with TRBJ2-3; 7 nucleotides align to TRBD2. The CDR3 loop spans 15 amino acids. Trimming cost V 9 bases and J 6 bases; bases outside gene matches: 15. Germline CDR1 ENHRY, CDR2 SYGVKD. The CDR3 loop is CAISSPLAVGDTQYF. The CDR3 nucleotides are TGTGCCATTTCTAGCCCTCTAGCGGTCGGGGATACGCAGTATTTT.

The gene calls are TRBV5-1 and TRBJ1-3, with no clear D. The CDR3 is made up of 13 amino acids. CDR1 and CDR2 from the germline V gene are SGHRS and YFSETQ. V lost 7 bases to trimming and J lost 4 bases, with 12 bases between them. The CDR3 sequence is CASSPPDGNTIYF. In DNA, the CDR3 is TGCGCCAGCTCCCCACCGGACGGAAACACCATATATTTT.

V usage is TRBV27 and J usage is TRBJ2-7, with unresolved D. Deletions cut 0 bases from V and 3 bases from J, with 15 bases between. Germline CDR1 MNHEY, CDR2 SMNVEV (reference sequence). The CDR3 consists of 16 residues. Here the CDR3 reads CASSLSGSIMNYEQYF. The CDR3, as DNA: TGTGCCAGCAGTTTATCTGGCAGTATTATGAACTACGAGCAGTACTTC.

CDR3 DNA: TGTGCCAGCAGTTTATTCGCCGACAGGGGCGAGCAGTTCTTC. Encoded protein: CASSLFADRGEQFF. The rearrangement uses TRBV28 and TRBJ2-1; 8 nucleotides match TRBD1. Unmatched junction bases numbered 6, after V lost 1 base and J lost 10 bases. The CDR3 consists of 14 residues. CDR1 MDHEN and CDR2 SYDVKM come from the germline V gene.

This chain connects TRBV15 to TRBJ2-7; TRBD1 agrees at 9 bases. This CDR3 has 15 residues. Germline V gene sequence: CDR1 LNHNV, CDR2 YYDKDF (reference sequence). The trim removed 5 bases at V and 7 bases at J, leaving 12 bases unmatched. CDR3 bases: TGTGCCACCAGCCCCTGGGACAGGGCCCCTCAGGAGCAGTACTTC. Its translation is CATSPWDRAPQEQYF.

The chain uses TRBV29-1 and TRBJ2-7; 9 bases fit TRBD2. Germline V gene sequence: CDR1 SQVTM, CDR2 ANQGSEA. J lost 4 bases, V lost 7 bases, and 11 bases had no gene match. The CDR3 has 14 residues. CDR3 sequence (DNA): TGCAGCGCCACTGAAGCGGGAGGAGGATACGAGCAGTACTTC. Translation gives CSATEAGGGYEQYF.

Comment on this clone: The identical CDR3 is also encoded by other nucleotide sequences in the sample. The chain couples TRBV6-5 to TRBJ2-1, with D possibly being TRBD2 (6 bases). The CDR3 has 14 residues. V dropped 3 bases and J dropped 1 base, with 7 bases sitting between them. Germline assignment: CDR1 MNHEY and CDR2 SVGAGI. The CDR3 sequence: CASSYSGSYNEQFF. CDR3 DNA: TGTGCCAGCAGTTATAGCGGTTCCTACAATGAGCAGTTCTTC.